This T cell receptor (beta chain) came from a study of blood T cell repertoires in COVID-19 (dated by TCRdb to 2020 to 2022). For the wider study: Samples from collaborators originated in the United States, Italy and Spain and spanned both the acute and convalescent phases of COVID-19. HLA class I and class II types, where available, came from metadata supplied by the sample provider rather than from assay-based typing. The material from the prospective study consisted of cDNA or gDNA derived from T cells, B-cell-depleted T cells, or PBMCs. Subjects who had been exposed to COVID-19, were actively infected with it, or had recovered from it provided the deeply sampled blood TCRbeta repertoires that made up the dataset. The samples were drawn from two sources: the first 160 participants of the ongoing ImmuneRACE study, and over 950 subjects contributed by 6 global collaborators. A freely available public database, intended as a resource for researchers studying the immune response to SARS-CoV-2, is where the repertoires were released. Nearly every sample came with metadata listing a de-identified subject ID, COVID-19 status, age in years and sex.

Samples from volunteer blood donors who had recovered from COVID-19 were contributed by a second Seattle source. Each collaborating institution followed its own protocols to collect whole blood in K2EDTA tubes. Collaborator samples were shipped for TCRbeta analysis as frozen whole blood, isolated PBMCs, or DNA extracted from either sample type. For this clone: There is no known antigen for this receptor. No quality values exist for individual bases; no much larger clone is one base distant.

The germline V and J ends show losses of 8 bases and 2 bases respectively, and no gene match explains 9 bases of the junction. For CDR1 and CDR2, the germline V gene lists SQVTM and ANQGSEA. The CDR3 measures 14 amino acids from cysteine to phenylalanine. Solely the CDR3 DNA is kept, with 42 bases framed from the first base. The immunoSEQ Assay, a bias-controlled multiplex PCR, was used to amplify TCRbeta CDR3 regions from genomic DNA. Per the authors' processing: Within the assay, amplification of reference gene primers was used to estimate how many nucleated cells each sample contained. To quantify the absolute abundance of each unique TCRbeta CDR3 rearrangement, sequence reads were collapsed and filtered. For each sample, productive Simpson clonality was calculated by taking the square root of Simpson's diversity index across productive rearrangements. In TCRdb, the immuneACCESS table is reduced to in-frame sequences with V and J assigned. These tables do not hold every clone; where another copy was compared, an unresolved V gene accounts for under half, and the others remain unexplained. Clonal size and the V and J genes are those of that table, whereas D and trimming came from the DNA. The sample includes roughly 280,000 clones, with roughly 85% observed a single time. 4.6% of the sample rests with the top ten.

Here is what the overall study found, with its caveats: The amount of clinical and demographic metadata varied by source and participant and was provided uncurated.

This receptor chain uses TRBV29-1 and TRBJ2-5, and TRBD1 aligns with 9 junction nucleotides. The sample taken for sequencing was peripheral blood. This TCR came from a man in his 60s who had recovered from COVID-19. The DNA is as follows: TGCAGCCTGAAGGGACAGGGATCTCAAGAGACCCAGTACTTC. Translated, it gives CSLKGQGSQETQYF.